This TCR beta chain emerged from a study of T cells in narcolepsy. Study-level results: Reportedly, autoreactive clonotypes were serially detected in patients' blood but not controls'.

Germline loops: CDR1 LNHDA, CDR2 SQIVND (reference sequence). The CDR3 extends over 18 amino acids. Germline trimming cut 6 bases from V and 1 base from J; bases unmatched to any gene: 14. The assay was immunoSEQ multiplex PCR, and TCRdb's table has in-frame clones only and misses some. The sample includes roughly 25,000 clones, approximately 85% seen only once; the top ten take approximately 1.3%. Turning to this clone: Its antigen is as yet unknown.

The receptor was derived from a human donor with narcolepsy. The chain is built from TRBV19 and TRBJ1-4, with TRBD1 matching 7 bases. The sequenced sample was CD45RA- memory CD4+ T cells from PBMCs. CDR3 residues: CASSIARGQPKTNEKLFF. CDR3 sequence (DNA): TGTGCCAGTAGCATTGCTAGGGGACAGCCTAAAACTAATGAAAAACTGTTTTTT.